Presented here are 2 T cell receptor beta chains from one specimen sequenced in a study of T-cell reconstitution after alpha-beta-depleted transplantation in children. The library targeted TCRbeta and was prepared with unique molecular identifiers. TCRdb re-called the PCR reads with MiXCR, one entry per CDR3 protein. The sample lists about 900,000 distinct CDR3 sequences, about 26% occurring once. The sample here was PBMCs, mostly from graft donor cells, taken 360 days after TCRalphabeta/CD19-depleted stem cell transplant. All receptors come from a boy under two years old who had a stem cell transplant for SCID, so the T cells may come from the graft donor.

A few counts support this clonotype. V gene TRBV11-2 combines with J gene TRBJ2-3; TRBD2 matches at 10 bases. J lost 4 bases, V lost 5 bases, and 6 bases had no gene match. The CDR3 extends over 15 amino acids. CDR1 is SGHAT and CDR2 is FQNNGV in the germline V gene. The CDR3 loop reads CASSVGTSVADTQYF. CDR3 DNA sequence: TGTGCCAGCAGCGTAGGGACTAGCGTGGCAGATACGCAGTATTTT.

The chain joins TRBV4-1 to TRBJ2-1; D not certain. V lost 1 base and J lost 7, with 17 bases in between. The CDR3 consists of 16 residues. Germline CDR1 and CDR2: MGHRA and YSYEKL. The CDR3 DNA reads as TGCGCCAGCAGCCAAGGGAATCCTAATATTGCGAATGAGCAGTTCTTC. It codes for CASSQGNPNIANEQFF.